These 27 T cell receptor beta chains were sequenced from one sample in a study of cytomegalovirus exposure and HLA in healthy donors. PCR employed 60 Vbeta and 13 Jbeta primers. Some clones are missing from TCRdb's copy, which holds only in-frame ones; the method was immunoSEQ multiplex PCR. The data contain approximately 190,000 clones, approximately 80% of them seen just once; the ten biggest clones take up 0.098%. The sequencing input was PBMCs. These receptor sequences come from a boy under 10 years old in good health and CMV-seronegative.

Only one count was recorded for this clone. The chain employs TRBV4-3 and TRBJ1-1; no clear D gene. CDR1 and CDR2 from the germline V gene are LGHNA and YSLEER. CDR3 size: 14 residues. V was pared by 0 bases and J by 3 bases, with 8 bases between. Here the CDR3 reads CASSQDPRDTEAFF. The CDR3 DNA follows: TGCGCCAGCAGCCAAGATCCACGGGACACTGAAGCTTTCTTT.

The chain joins TRBV5-6 to TRBJ2-7, with 9 bases aligning to TRBD1. CDR3 length: 17 amino acids. Trimming took 0 bases from V and 2 from J; bases not matched to a gene: 9. Per the germline V gene, CDR1 is SGHDT and CDR2 is YYEEEE. CDR3 sequence reads: CASSLGQGVFGPYEQYF. CDR3 sequence (DNA): TGTGCCAGCAGCTTGGGACAGGGGGTTTTTGGGCCCTACGAGCAGTACTTC.

The V call is TRBV2, the J call TRBJ2-1, with D possibly TRBD1 on 6 matching bases. The V end lost 6 bases, the J end lost 4 bases, and 16 bases lay between the germline ends. Looked up from germline, CDR1 is SNHLY and CDR2 is FYNNEI. The CDR3 covers 15 residues. The CDR3 DNA sequence: TGTGCCAGCAGAGGAGACAGGAACTCGTACAATGAGCAGTTCTTC. Amino acids: CASRGDRNSYNEQFF.

The chain recombines TRBV27 with TRBJ1-2; D is unclear. The CDR3 sequence is 12 residues long. Germline V lookup: CDR1 MNHEY, CDR2 SMNVEV (reference sequence). The germline V and J ends were trimmed by 6 bases and 7 bases, with 12 bases remaining between them. The CDR3 bases are TGTGCCAGCAGAATTGGGCAAGGTGGCTACACCTTC. Its protein product is CASRIGQGGYTF.

V gene TRBV25-1 combines with J gene TRBJ2-3; 8 bases are a match to TRBD2. The germline V gene encodes CDR1 MGHDK and CDR2 SYGVNS. The CDR3 loop spans 16 amino acids. The V gene end was trimmed by 5 bases and the J gene end by 2 bases; junction bases not matched to a gene: 9. The CDR3: CASSRHSGTLTDTQYF. In DNA form, the CDR3 reads TGTGCCAGCAGTCGACATAGCGGGACCCTCACAGATACGCAGTATTTT.

This clone occurred once. The genes are TRBV20-1 and TRBJ2-1, with D hard to call. CDR1 DFQATT and CDR2 SNEGSKA come from the germline V gene (reference sequence). Trimming cost V 3 bases and J 5 bases, with 5 bases left between them. The CDR3 extends over 11 amino acids. The DNA of the CDR3 is TGCAGTGCTAGTCTCCACAATGAGCAGTTCTTC. It codes for CSASLHNEQFF.

V is TRBV29-1 and J is TRBJ2-1, with unresolved D. Germline loops: CDR1 SQVTM, CDR2 ANQGSEA. V was shortened by 3 bases and J by 0 bases, with 6 bases between the two germline ends. The CDR3 sequence is 13 residues long. The CDR3 here is CSVESSSYNEQFF. The DNA of the CDR3 is TGCAGCGTTGAGAGTAGCTCCTACAATGAGCAGTTCTTC.

The chain employs TRBV5-6 and TRBJ1-4; 9 bases align to TRBD1. The CDR3 is 16 residues long. After removal of 3 bases from V and 7 bases from J, the junction contained 10 bases not matched to a gene. Germline V gene lookup returns CDR1 SGHDT and CDR2 YYEEEE. The CDR3 bases are TGTGCCAGCAGCTCCCTCCGGACAGGGGCTAGTGAAAAACTGTTTTTT. Translated, it gives CASSSLRTGASEKLFF.

In nucleotides, the CDR3 is TGTGCCATCAGTGAGGGGCTAGCGGGGGCGAACACCGGGGAGCTGTTTTTT. Its translation is CAISEGLAGANTGELFF. The V and J genes are TRBV10-3 and TRBJ2-2; 10 nucleotides align to TRBD2. V dropped 2 bases and J dropped 0; count of bases not matched to a gene: 3. The CDR3 sequence is 17 residues long. Per germline, CDR1 ENHRY and CDR2 SYGVKD.

V is TRBV7-9 and J is TRBJ1-2; D is possibly TRBD1 (6 bases). The CDR3 runs to 14 residues. V lost 5 bases and J 4 bases, leaving 14 bases between the germline ends. Germline V gives CDR1 SEHNR, CDR2 FQNEAQ (reference sequence). CDR3 loop: CASSPTGSAYGYTF. The CDR3 DNA is TGTGCCAGCAGCCCAACAGGGTCGGCCTATGGCTACACCTTC.

This chain joins TRBV7-2 and TRBJ1-5; the D gene is possibly TRBD1 (5 bases). The CDR3 has 15 residues. Germline V gene data show CDR1 as SGHTA and CDR2 as FQGNSA. The germline V and J ends were trimmed by 5 bases and 1 base, with 12 bases remaining between them. In DNA, the CDR3 is TGTGCCAGCAGCCCTTTGCGGGACAGCAATCAGCCCCAGCATTTT. Residues: CASSPLRDSNQPQHF.

The chain links TRBV28 to TRBJ1-6, with D tentatively TRBD1 (6 bases). The CDR3 is made up of 13 amino acids. The V and J ends lost 5 bases and 7 bases respectively, with 9 bases between them. Germline CDR1 is MDHEN and CDR2 is SYDVKM. CDR3 bases: TGTGCCAGCAGTCAGGGGAGCAATTCACCCCTCCACTTT. This sequence encodes CASSQGSNSPLHF.

V usage is TRBV4-2 and J usage is TRBJ1-1; 8 nucleotides agree with TRBD1. The germline V gene has CDR1 LGHNA and CDR2 YNFKEQ. There are 15 residues in the CDR3. V lost 0 bases, J lost 5 bases, and 5 bases stayed unmatched. In DNA form, the CDR3 reads TGTGCCAGCAGCCAAGACAGGGGGCGGCGAACTGAAGCTTTCTTT. Protein: CASSQDRGRRTEAFF.

This clone was picked up a small number of times. This rearrangement joins TRBV6-5 to TRBJ1-2; no clear D. The ends were cut back, 4 bases at V and 3 bases at J, with 12 bases in the middle. CDR1 MNHEY and CDR2 SVGAGI come from the germline V gene. The CDR3 spans 14 residues. The CDR3 here is CASSSRLGYYGYTF. The CDR3 DNA reads TGTGCCAGCAGTTCTCGATTGGGCTACTATGGCTACACCTTC.

This chain links TRBV4-3 with TRBJ1-2; 7 nucleotides align to TRBD1. Germline V gene sequence: CDR1 LGHNA, CDR2 YSLEER. CDR3 size: 15 residues. Unmatched junction bases numbered 7, after V lost 1 base and J lost 5 bases. Here the CDR3 reads CASSQGAGGSYGYTF. CDR3 in DNA: TGCGCCAGCAGCCAAGGCGCAGGGGGTTCTTATGGCTACACCTTC.

This clone showed up just once. This chain connects TRBV5-1 to TRBJ2-7, with a tentative D call TRBD2 (6 bases). This CDR3 spans 13 amino acids. CDR1 and CDR2 (germline): SGHRS, YFSETQ. The ends were cut back, 2 bases at V and 4 bases at J, with 10 bases in the middle. The DNA of the CDR3 is TGCGCCAGCAGCTTAGTCGGGGGTTACGAGCAGTACTTC. It codes for CASSLVGGYEQYF.

V is TRBV11-2 and J is TRBJ2-1; 8 positions match TRBD2. The CDR3 is 18 amino acids. From germline, CDR1 is SGHAT and CDR2 FQNNGV. The ends lost 1 base at V and 5 bases at J; junction bases unmatched: 13. CDR3 DNA: TGTGCCAGCAGCTTAGTTGACGAATTTAGCGGGGTTAACAATGAGCAGTTCTTC. Amino acids: CASSLVDEFSGVNNEQFF.

The chain employs TRBV7-2 and TRBJ1-5, with TRBD1 identical over 8 bases. The V gene end was trimmed by 2 bases and the J gene end by 6 bases; junction bases not matched to a gene: 6. This CDR3 has 15 amino acids. Germline lookup yields CDR1 SGHTA and CDR2 FQGNSA. The CDR3 here is CASSLSGGASQPQHF. In nucleotides, the CDR3 is TGTGCCAGCAGCTTATCAGGGGGCGCCAGTCAGCCCCAGCATTTT.

V usage is TRBV4-3 and J usage is TRBJ2-1; 9 nucleotides match TRBD1. Germline lookup yields CDR1 LGHNA and CDR2 YSLEER. The CDR3 consists of 14 residues. Trimming at V came to 3 bases and at J to 9 bases, leaving 6 bases not matched to a gene. The CDR3 DNA reads as TGCGCCAGCAGCCAGGACAGGGGCGCCGGTGAGCAGTTCTTC. Protein product: CASSQDRGAGEQFF.

The chain recombines TRBV6-4 with TRBJ1-5, with D uncertain. Germline-derived CDR1 and CDR2 are MRHNA and SNTAGT. Trimming pared 4 bases from V and 9 bases from J, leaving 10 bases between. This CDR3 comprises 12 residues. The CDR3 DNA follows: TGTGCCAGCAGTGGCGGGAAGAGGCCCCAGCATTTT. Translating it yields CASSGGKRPQHF.

Points on this clone: Within the sample, other DNA sequences also encode this same CDR3. CDR3 DNA: TGTGCCAGCAGCCTTGACAGGGACTACGAGCAGTACTTC. Its protein is CASSLDRDYEQYF. V and J are TRBV11-2 and TRBJ2-7; 7 bases map to TRBD1. The junction had 4 bases not matched to a gene; V was cut back by 5 bases and J by 3 bases. The length of the CDR3 is 13 residues. Germline lookup yields CDR1 SGHAT and CDR2 FQNNGV. Drawing the rest from reference TRBV11-2 and TRBJ2-7, the complete variable domain is EAGVAQSPRYKIIEKRQSVAFWCNPISGHATLYWYQQILGQGPKLLIQFQNNGVVDDSQLPKDRFSAERLKGVDSTLKIQPAKLEDSAVYLCASSLDRDYEQYFGPGTRLTVT.

This clone was picked up a small number of times. The chain recombines TRBV6-6 with TRBJ2-7; the match to TRBD2 covers 7 bases. With 7 bases clipped from V and 6 bases from J, the junction kept 12 bases outside the gene matches. Germline V gives CDR1 MNHNY, CDR2 SVGAGI (reference sequence). The CDR3 has 14 residues. For the CDR3, the DNA is TGTGCCAGCATCCAAGAGGGAGGGTATTCCGAGCAGTACTTC. Amino acids: CASIQEGGYSEQYF.

The chain uses TRBV2 and TRBJ1-1, with D perhaps matching TRBD1 (6 bases). V was pared by 5 bases and J by 1 base, with 11 bases between. Germline CDR1 reads SNHLY; CDR2 reads FYNNEI. The CDR3 totals 14 residues. CDR3 protein: CASSLQGKNTEAFF. The DNA for the CDR3 is TGTGCCAGCAGTTTGCAGGGGAAGAACACTGAAGCTTTCTTT.

This chain joins TRBV12-5 and TRBJ2-5; D remains unclear. The DNA matches TRBJ2-7 better at its end, which makes the J call doubtful. The CDR3 totals 15 residues. The germline V gene has CDR1 LGHNT and CDR2 FRNRAP. Here the CDR3 DNA reads TGTGCTAGTGGTTTGGCCGGTACGTGGGCGTACGAGCAGTACTTC. As protein: CASGLAGTWAYEQYF.

This chain connects TRBV9 to TRBJ2-3; the match to TRBD2 covers 7 bases. The germline CDR1 and CDR2 sequences are SGDLS and YYNGEE. This CDR3 is 17 amino acids long. V lost 0 bases to trimming and J lost 1 base; unmatched junction nucleotides: 8. The CDR3 sequence: CASSVGSSGYRTDTQYF. CDR3 in DNA: TGTGCCAGCAGCGTAGGAAGTAGCGGGTACCGCACAGATACGCAGTATTTT. The whole variable domain, remainder taken from reference TRBV9 and TRBJ2-3, is DSGVTQTPKHLITATGQRVTLRCSPRSGDLSVYWYQQSLDQGLQFLIQYYNGEERAKGNILERFSAQQFPDLHSELNLSSLELGDSALYFCASSVGSSGYRTDTQYFGPGTRLTVL.

The V and J genes are TRBV15 and TRBJ1-2; unclear D gene. CDR1 is LNHNV and CDR2 is YYDKDF in the germline V gene (reference sequence). This CDR3 has 11 amino acids. The V end was cut by 5 bases, the J end by 5 bases, with 6 bases between. This chain's CDR3 is CATSGGYGYTF. DNA for the CDR3: TGTGCCACCAGCGGCGGGTATGGCTACACCTTC.

In its sample, this clone was seen a few times. J is TRBJ2-7 and V is TRBV4-2; D unclear. Trimming removed 1 base at V and 3 bases at J, with 10 bases between. This CDR3 region has 14 residues. CDR1 and CDR2 from the germline V gene are LGHNA and YNFKEQ. CDR3 sequence: CASSQGLLVYEQYF. Here the CDR3 DNA reads TGTGCCAGCAGCCAAGGGCTGTTGGTCTACGAGCAGTACTTC.